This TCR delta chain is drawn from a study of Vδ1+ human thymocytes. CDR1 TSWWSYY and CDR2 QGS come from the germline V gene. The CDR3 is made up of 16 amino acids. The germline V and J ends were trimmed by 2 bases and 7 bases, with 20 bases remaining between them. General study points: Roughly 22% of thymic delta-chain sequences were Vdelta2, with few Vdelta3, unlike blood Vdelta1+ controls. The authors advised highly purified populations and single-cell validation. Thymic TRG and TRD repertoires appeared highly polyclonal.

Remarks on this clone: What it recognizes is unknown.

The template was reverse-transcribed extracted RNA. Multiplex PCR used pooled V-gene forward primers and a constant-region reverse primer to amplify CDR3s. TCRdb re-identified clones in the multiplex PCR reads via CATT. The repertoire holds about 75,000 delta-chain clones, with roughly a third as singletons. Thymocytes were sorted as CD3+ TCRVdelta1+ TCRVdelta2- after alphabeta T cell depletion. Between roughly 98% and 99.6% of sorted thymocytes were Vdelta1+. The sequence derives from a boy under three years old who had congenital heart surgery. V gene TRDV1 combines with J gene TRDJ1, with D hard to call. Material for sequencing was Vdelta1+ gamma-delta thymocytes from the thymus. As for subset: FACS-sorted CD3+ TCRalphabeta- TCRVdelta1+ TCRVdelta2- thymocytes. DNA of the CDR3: TGTGCTCTTGGGGAAGCGTGCTGCACCCTTACGGGTAAACTCATCTTT. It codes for CALGEACCTLTGKLIF.